This is a list of T cell receptor beta chains from one sample in a study of shared clonotypes between healthy human individuals. The table came from immunoSEQ multiplex PCR; TCRdb's copy has only in-frame clones and leaves some out. The profile shows approximately 2,000,000 clones, roughly 90% of them singletons. Sequencing was performed on naive CD4+ T cells from PBMCs. The receptors originated from a man younger than 35 in good health. Some clones in this sample may be carry-over from other donors' samples. The CDR3 runs from the conserved cysteine through the conserved F or W. Fields, in order: J gene, V gene, D gene, clone size, CDR3 DNA, CDR3 protein. The D gene is left open where the match is weak. The size field is filled for only some rows; it gives once, few, many or a size class.

>TRBJ1-5|TRBV19|TRBD1|NA
TGTGCCAGTAGACCACCCAGAGGGACAGGTTACCAGCCCCAGCATTTT
CASRPPRGTGYQPQHF
>TRBJ1-2|TRBV7-8|TRBD1|NA
TGTGCCAGCAGCTTAGTGGGGACAGGGGGCTCAAAAGCTAACTATGGCTACACCTTC
CASSLVGTGGSKANYGYTF
>TRBJ2-5|TRBV4-1|TRBD2|NA
TGCGCCAGCAGCCAACCTCTTGGACTAGCGGGAGAGGAGACCCAGTACTTC
CASSQPLGLAGEETQYF
>TRBJ2-3|TRBV29-1|NA|NA
TGCAGCGTCAGCAAGACTAGTGTCACAGATACGCAGTATTTT
CSVSKTSVTDTQYF
>TRBJ1-1|TRBV5-1|NA|NA
TGCGCCAGCAGCTTGGTCGCAGGGACGAACACTGAAGCTTTCTTT
CASSLVAGTNTEAFF
>TRBJ2-5|TRBV28|NA|NA
TGTGCCAGCACTTGGAGGGCCCAGCGTGAGACCCAGTACTTC
CASTWRAQRETQYF
>TRBJ2-3|TRBV28|TRBD1|NA
TGTGCCAGCAGTCACGGACAGGGGTACACAGATACGCAGTATTTT
CASSHGQGYTDTQYF
>TRBJ2-5|TRBV30|TRBD1|NA
TGTGCCTGGAGTACCGGGACAGGGATCGGAGAGACCCAGTACTTC
CAWSTGTGIGETQYF
>TRBJ1-2|TRBV5-8|NA|NA
TGTGCCAGCAGCTTGGACAGGAATGGCTACACCTTC
CASSLDRNGYTF
>TRBJ2-3|TRBV18|NA|NA
TGTGCCAGCTCACCGAACCCACTGCCAGATACGCAGTATTTT
CASSPNPLPDTQYF
>TRBJ2-7|TRBV6-5|TRBD1|NA
TGTGCCAGCAGACTCCCCCGGGACAGGGGATACGAGCAGTACTTC
CASRLPRDRGYEQYF
>TRBJ2-2|TRBV4-1|NA|NA
TGCGCCAGCAGCCAAGACCCCGGGCGGACCAACACCGGGGAGCTGTTTTTT
CASSQDPGRTNTGELFF
>TRBJ2-1|TRBV9|TRBD2|NA
TGTGCCAGCAGCGTAAGTCCCCTCCTAGCGGGAGGAGGCAATGAGCAGTTCTTC
CASSVSPLLAGGGNEQFF
>TRBJ1-5|TRBV5-1|NA|NA
TGCGCCAGCAGCTTGTCGGGGAGCCACAATCAGCCCCAGCATTTT
CASSLSGSHNQPQHF
>TRBJ2-3|TRBV28|NA|NA
TGTGCCAGCAGTTTCCACCCGAGCCTATTCACAGATACGCAGTATTTT
CASSFHPSLFTDTQYF
>TRBJ2-7|TRBV5-1|TRBD2|NA
TGCGCCAGCAGCTTCTCTAGCGGGGCCGTATCCTCCTACGAGCAGTACTTC
CASSFSSGAVSSYEQYF
>TRBJ2-3|TRBV9|TRBD2|NA
TGTGCCAGCAGCGAACGGACTAGCGGGACGGATACGCAGTATTTT
CASSERTSGTDTQYF
>TRBJ2-5|TRBV5-6|TRBD1|once
TGTGCCAGCAGCTTGAGACAGACAGGGGGACAAGAGACCCAGTACTTC
CASSLRQTGGQETQYF
>TRBJ1-2|TRBV5-4|TRBD1|NA
TGTGCCAGCAGCTCGGACAGGGAAGGTCTCTATGGCTACACCTTC
CASSSDREGLYGYTF
>TRBJ2-1|TRBV4-2|TRBD2|NA
TGTGCCAGCAGCCGAACCACTAGCGGGAGGGATTCCTACAATGAGCAGTTCTTC
CASSRTTSGRDSYNEQFF
>TRBJ1-4|TRBV6-6|NA|NA
TGTGCCAGCAGTTTTACTAATGAAAAACTGTTTTTT
CASSFTNEKLFF
>TRBJ2-3|TRBV5-1|TRBD2|NA
TGCGCCAGCAGCTTGCTGCTGACTAGCGGGGATACGCAGTATTTT
CASSLLLTSGDTQYF
>TRBJ2-2|TRBV28|NA|NA
TGTGCCAGGGCCGGGGAGCTGTTTTTT
CARAGELFF
>TRBJ1-1|TRBV6-5|NA|NA
TGTGCCAGCAGTACCGGGGGCACTGAAGCTTTCTTT
CASSTGGTEAFF
>TRBJ2-3|TRBV7-9|NA|NA
TGTGCCAGCAGCTTAGGCTCAGAGGCTAGCACAGATACGCAGTATTTT
CASSLGSEASTDTQYF
>TRBJ2-1|TRBV5-1|NA|once
TGCGCCAGCAGCGGGCAGACCAACTACAATGAGCAGTTCTTC
CASSGQTNYNEQFF
>TRBJ2-5|TRBV5-1|TRBD1|NA
TGCGCCAGCAGCCTTCGACAGGGGCCGTTACAAGAGACCCAGTACTTC
CASSLRQGPLQETQYF
>TRBJ2-7|TRBV7-2|TRBD2|NA
TGTGCCAGCAGGCGTACTAGCGGGAGTTCCTACGAGCAGTACTTC
CASRRTSGSSYEQYF
>TRBJ2-2|TRBV10-3|TRBD2|NA
TGTGTAACTAGCGGGAGGGCCGGGACCGGGGAGCTGTTTTTT
CVTSGRAGTGELFF
>TRBJ1-2|TRBV11-2|TRBD1|once
TGTGCCAGCAGCTCGTCAAAAGGACCAGGGGGCGGCTATGGCTACACCTTC
CASSSSKGPGGGYGYTF
>TRBJ2-1|TRBV5-1|NA|NA
TGCGCCAGCAGCTCCCTGACAACCAATGAGCAGTTCTTC
CASSSLTTNEQFF
>TRBJ1-2|TRBV30|NA|NA
TGTGCCTGGAGTGGGACGGGGTCCGGCTACACCTTC
CAWSGTGSGYTF
>TRBJ2-3|TRBV28|NA|NA
TGTGCCAGCAGTTTTGGCCGGGGGTTCACAGATACGCAGTATTTT
CASSFGRGFTDTQYF